Reported below is one T cell receptor (beta chain). Antigen specificity is unknown. Produced via immunoSEQ multiplex PCR; TCRdb's table is partial and in-frame only. This sample has about 62,000 clones, with around 90% found just once. This sample was included in a study of T cell responses to AZD1222 COVID-19 vaccine. Looking at the study overall: Second-dose recipients at about 4 or about 12 weeks were treated as one pooled group.

The study, taken as a whole, reports: Unmutated regions of variants are reportedly targeted by nearly half of spike-specific TCRs. Only 6 or 7 people who got AZD1222 tested seropositive at baseline. Two doses of AZD1222 preceded a rise in Spike-specific TCR breadth and depth.

From germline, CDR1 is SGHRS and CDR2 YFSETQ. V was cut by 4 bases and J by 1 base, with 9 bases left in between. The CDR3 length is 14 residues. Sequenced here: peripheral blood, sampled on day 0 of AZD1222 vaccination. This chain uses TRBV5-1 with TRBJ2-1; no reliable D call. This clonotype was obtained from an adult in good health. Here the CDR3 DNA reads TGCGCCAGCAGCCTGGAGCTGTCCTACAATGAGCAGTTCTTC. As protein: CASSLELSYNEQFF.